Sequencing of this TCR beta chain was carried out in a study of blood T cell repertoires in COVID-19. People in the exposed group encountered a COVID-19 case within 2 weeks before entering the study. This clone has only a few counts. The CDR3 has 11 residues. Germline loops: CDR1 LNHNV, CDR2 YYDKDF (reference sequence). Trimming took off 9 bases at V and 4 bases at J, with 6 bases between the two ends. Generated by immunoSEQ multiplex PCR, the TCRdb table keeps only in-frame clones and is missing some. The sample includes about 260,000 clones, over 75% of them seen just once. The chain recombines TRBV15 with TRBJ1-4; D perhaps matches TRBD1 (6 bases). This clonotype originated in a middle-aged woman who had been exposed to COVID-19. Sequencing was carried out using PBMCs or T cells enriched from blood (not recorded which). This CDR3 is CATQGNEKLFF. The CDR3 DNA reads TGTGCCACACAGGGTAATGAAAAACTGTTTTTT.